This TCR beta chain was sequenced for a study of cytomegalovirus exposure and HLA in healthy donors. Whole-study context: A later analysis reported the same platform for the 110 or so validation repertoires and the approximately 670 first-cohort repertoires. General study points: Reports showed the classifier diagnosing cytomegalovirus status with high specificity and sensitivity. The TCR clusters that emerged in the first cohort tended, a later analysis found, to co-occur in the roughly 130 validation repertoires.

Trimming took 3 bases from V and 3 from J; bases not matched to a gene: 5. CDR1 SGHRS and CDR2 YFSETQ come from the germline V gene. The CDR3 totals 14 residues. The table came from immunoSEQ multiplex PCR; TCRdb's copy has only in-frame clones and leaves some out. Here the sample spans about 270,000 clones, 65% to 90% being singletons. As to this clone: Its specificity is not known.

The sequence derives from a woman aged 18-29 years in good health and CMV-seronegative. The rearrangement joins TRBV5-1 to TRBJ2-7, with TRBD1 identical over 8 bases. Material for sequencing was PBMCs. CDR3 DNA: TGCGCCAGCAGCTCGGGACAGGAAGTCTACGAGCAGTACTTC. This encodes CASSSGQEVYEQYF.